This TCR beta chain derives from a study of shared clonotypes between healthy human individuals (dated by TCRdb to the early 2020s). About the investigation overall: A couple of women and three men aged 18 to 49 years were included in the cohort. Different laboratories and diverse techniques were used to prepare libraries and sequence TCR repertoires, to increase sequencing depth and limit assay-specific biases. The study deeply sequenced blood TCR repertoires of several healthy adults to estimate repertoire size and the extent of clonotype sharing between individuals. Per donor, three plates each were used for CD4 naive and CD4 memory, two for CD8 naive, and one for CD8 memory. Between about 0.94 and 8.9 billion PBMCs per donor were obtained by leukapheresis. Here is what the overall study found, with its caveats: Naive subsets generally had larger estimated clonotype richness than memory subsets did. Compared with non-shared clonotypes, the clonotypes found in all four sorted-subset donors had higher generation probabilities. Pairwise subsampling led to the expectation that sequencing depth would affect the degree of clonotype sharing among donors. Across four donors, approximately 5% of naive CD4, 3% to 3.5% of naive CD8, about 2.3% of memory CD4, and roughly 0.4% of memory CD8 clonotypes were shared. Sampling was limited to blood, and TCR repertoires in tissue likely differ from TCR repertoires in blood. Even with the large sequencing depth, rarefaction of the sorted-subset datasets indicated that sequencing was incomplete. Because the study included only a small number of donors, the genetic and exposure-history diversity represented was limited.

Using the deep immunoSEQ assay, multiplex PCR amplified TCR CDR3 regions from genomic DNA. Extracted genomic DNA from each cell subset was distributed evenly across all wells of several immunoSEQ 96-well plates, and each plate was treated as a replicate. For sorted subsets, each replicate PCR was loaded with 200 to 250 ng genomic DNA, equivalent to 25,000 to 35,000 T cell genomes. Purified libraries were measured with a Qubit 3.0 fluorometer, size-checked on a Bioanalyzer 2100, and measured again with the KAPA Library Quantification kit. Every immunoSEQ 96-well plate was sequenced on a separate single-read 150-cycle Illumina NextSeq 550 flow cell. Turning to the authors' computational methods: Because the immunoSEQ output included only junctional sequences and no quality scores, the filtering could not be the same as the filtering used for full-length reads. Sequences were annotated with PyIR, a Python wrapper for IgBLAST v1.9, and V/J genes and CDR3 were assigned using IMGT germline references. Reads were removed for weak V/J assignments (E-value above 1e-6), missing CDR3, stop codons, out-of-frame junctions, or ambiguous translated residues. V3J clonotypes were defined by identical inferred V gene, J gene, and CDR3 amino acid sequence. Percentage overlap between repertoires was computed as shared unique clonotypes divided by the size of the smaller repertoire. Repertoire richness was assessed with RTK rarefaction, the Chao1 estimator, and Recon v2.1 estimates of unobserved clonotypes. For all TCRbeta clonotypes obtained by the gDNA method from a few donors, generation probabilities were computed with OLGA. TCRdb stores this immuneACCESS table with in-frame sequences only. Part of the clones is absent; in the studies checked, under half of the shortfall reflects unresolved V genes, and no reason is known for the rest. V and J calls and clone size follow that table, whereas D and trimming were derived from the DNA. The sample records some 2 million clones, over 85% of which are singletons. Approximately 1% of the sample is held by the ten biggest clonotypes.

Points on this clone: Its antigen remains unidentified. Within one base of it there is no much larger clone, and no base qualities were kept.

CDR1 and CDR2 are drawn from the germline V gene: MGHRA, YSYEKL. V loses 3 bases of germline sequence and J loses 6 bases, and the interval between the two ends is 14 bases. CDR3 length: 15 amino acids, cysteine to phenylalanine. The DNA shown is the 45-base CDR3, in frame from base 1. CD8 naive samples were obtained by positive selection for CCR7 among CD45RO-negative cells, yielding a CD45RA+CCR7+ population from which TemRA cells were excluded. The donors were healthy, HIV-negative adults with no recently reported acute infections or vaccinations. Every donor was a Caucasian adult living in Nashville, Tennessee, USA. Blood was obtained by leukapheresis, after which PBMCs were separated by Ficoll-Histopaque density gradient centrifugation and cryopreserved in liquid nitrogen vapor phase. Analytical flow cytometry was used to check the purity and quantity of every magnetically sorted T cell population. Genomic DNA was isolated from every sorted fraction and measured by UV absorbance on a Nanodrop 2000c.

The V gene is TRBV4-1 and the J gene is TRBJ2-2; the D gene could be TRBD1 or TRBD2, each one agreeing over 5 bases. Sequenced material: naive CD8+ T cells sorted from blood. The cell subset or site label for this specimen denotes: CD45RA+CCR7+. This receptor was obtained from a man between 18 and 35 years old in good health. Read as DNA, the sequence is TGCGCCAGCAGCCAGACCCGAGGGGCCTCCGGGGAGCTGTTTTTT. It translates as CASSQTRGASGELFF.